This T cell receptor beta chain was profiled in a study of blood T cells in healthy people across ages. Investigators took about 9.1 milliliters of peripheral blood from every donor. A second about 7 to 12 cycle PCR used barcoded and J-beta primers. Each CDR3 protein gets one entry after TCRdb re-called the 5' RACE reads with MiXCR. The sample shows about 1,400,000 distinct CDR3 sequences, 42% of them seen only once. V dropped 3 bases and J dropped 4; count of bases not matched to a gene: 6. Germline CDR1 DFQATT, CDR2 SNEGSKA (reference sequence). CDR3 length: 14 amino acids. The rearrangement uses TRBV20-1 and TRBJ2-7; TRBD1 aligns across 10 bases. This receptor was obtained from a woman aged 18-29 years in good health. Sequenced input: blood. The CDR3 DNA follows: TGCAGTGCTAGGGTGGACAGGGGGGAGTACGAGCAGTACTTC. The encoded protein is CSARVDRGEYEQYF.